The sample holds a few counts of the clone carrying this T cell receptor beta chain. 5'RACE template switching generated TCR cDNA, adding a universal primer site and UMIs. TCRdb itself ran the 5' RACE reads through MiXCR, one entry per CDR3 protein. The table includes more than 300,000 distinct CDR3 sequences, around 10% detected once. The sample comes from a study of T cells after yellow fever vaccination. The length of the CDR3 is 16 residues. Germline V gene data show CDR1 as MNHNY and CDR2 as SVGAGI (reference sequence). The V gene lost 7 bases and the J gene lost 4 bases, with 20 bases spanning the gap.

The clonotype originates from a man aged 18 to 30 who received the YFV17D yellow fever vaccine. The sample here was CD4+ T cells sorted from PBMCs, taken 45 days after the yellow fever booster vaccination. V gene TRBV6-6 combines with J gene TRBJ2-1; D may correspond to TRBD1 or TRBD2 (5 bases each). The CDR3 DNA is TGTGCCAGCAAAAGTCCTTTCGGGACCGCATACAATGAGCAGTTCTTC. It translates to CASKSPFGTAYNEQFF.